This T cell receptor (beta chain) was captured in a study of CXCR3-negative and CXCR3-positive naive CD8 T cells. It was by 5' RACE with UMI labels that the TRB cDNA libraries were prepared. From the 5' RACE reads, TCRdb lists one entry per CDR3 protein and no DNA. The sample table sets out some 140,000 distinct CDR3 sequences. A remark on this clonotype: Antigen unknown.

Study-wide results and caveats: Partial loss of CXCR3 expression followed cryopreservation; most assays used fresh PBMCs. Similar TRBV-TRBJ gene usage was seen in naive CXCR3-negative and CXCR3-positive cells, but not in memory cells. Diversity ran similarly high across both naive subsets but far lower in memory CD8+ cells. CXCR3-negative naive cells had less hydrophobic TRB CDR3s than did CXCR3-positive naive cells.

Germline V gene lookup returns CDR1 SEHNR and CDR2 FQNEAQ (reference sequence). The CDR3 is 14 amino acids. Sequencing input: naive CXCR3+ CD8+ T cells from blood. Subset indicated: CD45RO-CCR7+CD27+CD95- naive CD8+ T cells expressing CXCR3 (TNR3+). This chain joins TRBV7-9 and TRBJ1-1; the D call from TCRdb, TRBD1, cannot be confirmed without DNA. The source is a human donor in good health. Some clones in this sample may be carry-over from other donors' samples. CDR3 amino acids: CASSQLGGQTEAFF.